This TCR beta chain is drawn from a study of blood T cell repertoires in COVID-19. Produced via immunoSEQ multiplex PCR; TCRdb's table is partial and in-frame only. The data contain about 430,000 clones, more than 70% of them singletons. The table lists this clone with a count of one. Participants spanned ages roughly 18 to 95 years and resided in about 24 US areas. The germline CDR1 and CDR2 sequences are PRHDT and FYEKMQ (reference sequence). CDR3 length: 14 residues. Trimming shortened V by 0 bases and J by 1 base, and 6 bases separated the two germline ends. The sequence derives from a woman aged 18-29 years who had been exposed to COVID-19. The chain employs TRBV13 and TRBJ2-5; TRBD2 is a possible D gene (6 bases). Sequencing input: PBMCs or T cells enriched from blood (not recorded which). The CDR3 loop reads CASSLGGSQETQYF. The CDR3 DNA is TGTGCCAGCAGCTTAGGCGGGAGCCAAGAGACCCAGTACTTC.